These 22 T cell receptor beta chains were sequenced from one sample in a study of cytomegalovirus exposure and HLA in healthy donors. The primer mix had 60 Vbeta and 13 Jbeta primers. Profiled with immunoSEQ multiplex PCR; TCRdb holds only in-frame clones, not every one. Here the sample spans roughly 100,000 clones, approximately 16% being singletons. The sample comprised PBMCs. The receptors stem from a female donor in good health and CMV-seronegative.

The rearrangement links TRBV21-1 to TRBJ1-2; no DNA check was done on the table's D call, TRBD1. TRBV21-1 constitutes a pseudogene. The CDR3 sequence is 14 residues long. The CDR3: CAMVRDSTYYGYTF. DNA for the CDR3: TGTGCCATGGTACGGGACAGCACCTACTATGGCTACACCTTC.

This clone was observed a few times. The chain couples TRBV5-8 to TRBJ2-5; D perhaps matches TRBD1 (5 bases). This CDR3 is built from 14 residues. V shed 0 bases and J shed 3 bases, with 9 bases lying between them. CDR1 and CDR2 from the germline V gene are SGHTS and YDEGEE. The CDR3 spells CASSLARQKETQYF. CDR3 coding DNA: TGTGCCAGCAGCTTGGCGCGACAGAAAGAGACCCAGTACTTC.

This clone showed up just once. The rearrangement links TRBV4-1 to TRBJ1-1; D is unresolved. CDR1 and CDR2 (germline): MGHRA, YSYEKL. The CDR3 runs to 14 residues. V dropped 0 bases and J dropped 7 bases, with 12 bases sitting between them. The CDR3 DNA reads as TGCGCCAGCAGCCAAGAGGCAGCGTCGTATGAAGCTTTCTTT. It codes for CASSQEAASYEAFF.

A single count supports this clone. In nucleotides, the CDR3 is TGTGCCAGCAGTGAACAAACCCCCCGGGGGATCGGCTATGGCTACACCTTC. This encodes CASSEQTPRGIGYGYTF. The chain combines TRBV27 with TRBJ1-2; tentatively, D is TRBD1 (5 bases). The CDR3 covers 17 residues. Germline V gives CDR1 MNHEY, CDR2 SMNVEV (reference sequence). Deletions cut 5 bases from V and 4 bases from J, with 23 bases between.

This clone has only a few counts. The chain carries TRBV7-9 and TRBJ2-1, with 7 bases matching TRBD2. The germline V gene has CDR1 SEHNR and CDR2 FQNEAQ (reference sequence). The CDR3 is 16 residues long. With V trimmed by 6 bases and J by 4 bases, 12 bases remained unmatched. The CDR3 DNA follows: TGTGCCAGCAGTCGGCAGAAGCGGGATATTTACAATGAGCAGTTCTTC. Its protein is CASSRQKRDIYNEQFF.

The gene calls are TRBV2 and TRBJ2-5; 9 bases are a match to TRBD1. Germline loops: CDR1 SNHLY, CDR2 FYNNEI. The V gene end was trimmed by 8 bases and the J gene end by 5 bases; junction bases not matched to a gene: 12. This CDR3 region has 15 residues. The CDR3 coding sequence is TGTGCCAGCGTCCCATGGGACAGGGCTTTGGAGACCCAGTACTTC. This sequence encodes CASVPWDRALETQYF.

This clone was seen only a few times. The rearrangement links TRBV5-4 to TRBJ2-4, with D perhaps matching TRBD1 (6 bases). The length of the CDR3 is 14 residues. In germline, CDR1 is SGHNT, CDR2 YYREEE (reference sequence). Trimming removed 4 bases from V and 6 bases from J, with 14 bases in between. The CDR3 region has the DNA TGTGCCAGCAGCCGTGACGGACAGTTAAACATTCAGTACTTC. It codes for CASSRDGQLNIQYF.

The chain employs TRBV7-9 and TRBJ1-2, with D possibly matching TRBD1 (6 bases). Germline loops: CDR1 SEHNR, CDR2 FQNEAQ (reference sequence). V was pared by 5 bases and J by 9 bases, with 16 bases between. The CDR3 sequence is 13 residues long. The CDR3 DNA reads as TGTGCCAGCAGCCAAAGTAGTACAGGGAGCTACACCTTC. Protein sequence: CASSQSSTGSYTF.

As DNA, the CDR3 is TGCAGCGTTGAAGCAGGGACCTACGAGCAGTACTTC. As protein: CSVEAGTYEQYF. The chain employs TRBV29-1 and TRBJ2-7; D possibly corresponds to TRBD1 (5 bases). V lost 1 base and J lost 2, with 6 bases in between. The CDR3 loop spans 12 amino acids. The germline gives CDR1 SQVTM, CDR2 ANQGSEA.

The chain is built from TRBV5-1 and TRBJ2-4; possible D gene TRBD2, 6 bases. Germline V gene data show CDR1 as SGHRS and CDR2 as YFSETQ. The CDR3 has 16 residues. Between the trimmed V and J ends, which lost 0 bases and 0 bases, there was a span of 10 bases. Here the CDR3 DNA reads TGCGCCAGCAGCTTGGGGCGGGGCTTAGCCAAAAACATTCAGTACTTC. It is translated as CASSLGRGLAKNIQYF. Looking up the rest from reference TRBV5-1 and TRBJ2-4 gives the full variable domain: KAGVTQTPRYLIKTRGQQVTLSCSPISGHRSVSWYQQTPGQGLQFLFEYFSETQRNKGNFPGRFSGRQFSNSRSEMNVSTLELGDSALYLCASSLGRGLAKNIQYFGAGTRLSVL.

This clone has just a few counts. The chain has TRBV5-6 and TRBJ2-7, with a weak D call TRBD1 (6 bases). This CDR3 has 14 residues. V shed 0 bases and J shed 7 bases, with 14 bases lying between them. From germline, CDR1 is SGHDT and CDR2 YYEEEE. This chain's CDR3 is CASSLGTVFWEQYF. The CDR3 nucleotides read TGTGCCAGCAGCTTGGGGACAGTTTTCTGGGAGCAGTACTTC.

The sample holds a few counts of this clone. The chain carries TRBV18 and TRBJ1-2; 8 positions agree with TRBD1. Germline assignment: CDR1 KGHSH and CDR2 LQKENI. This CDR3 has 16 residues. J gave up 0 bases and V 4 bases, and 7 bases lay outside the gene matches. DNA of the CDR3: TGTGCCAGCTCACAGTGGGGACAGGCAGCTAACTATGGCTACACCTTC. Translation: CASSQWGQAANYGYTF.

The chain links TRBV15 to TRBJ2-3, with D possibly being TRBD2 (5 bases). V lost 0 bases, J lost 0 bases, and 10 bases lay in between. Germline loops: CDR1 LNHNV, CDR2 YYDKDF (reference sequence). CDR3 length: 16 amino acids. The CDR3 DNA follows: TGTGCCACCAGCAGAGAATCGAGCGGAAGCACAGATACGCAGTATTTT. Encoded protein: CATSRESSGSTDTQYF.

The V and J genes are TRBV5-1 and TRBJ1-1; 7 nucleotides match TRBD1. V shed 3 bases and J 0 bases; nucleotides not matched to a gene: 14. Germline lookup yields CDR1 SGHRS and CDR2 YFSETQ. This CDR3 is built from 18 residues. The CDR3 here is CASSWKKGALDMNTEAFF. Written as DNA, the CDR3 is TGCGCCAGCAGCTGGAAGAAGGGGGCGCTGGACATGAACACTGAAGCTTTCTTT. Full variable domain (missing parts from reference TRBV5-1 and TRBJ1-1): KAGVTQTPRYLIKTRGQQVTLSCSPISGHRSVSWYQQTPGQGLQFLFEYFSETQRNKGNFPGRFSGRQFSNSRSEMNVSTLELGDSALYLCASSWKKGALDMNTEAFFGQGTRLTVV.

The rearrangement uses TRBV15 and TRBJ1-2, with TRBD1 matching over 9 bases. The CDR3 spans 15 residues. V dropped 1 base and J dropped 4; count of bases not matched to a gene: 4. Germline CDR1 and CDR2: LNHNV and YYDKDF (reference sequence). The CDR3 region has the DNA TGTGCCACCAGCAGAGCCGGGACAGGGACCTATGGCTACACCTTC. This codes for CATSRAGTGTYGYTF.

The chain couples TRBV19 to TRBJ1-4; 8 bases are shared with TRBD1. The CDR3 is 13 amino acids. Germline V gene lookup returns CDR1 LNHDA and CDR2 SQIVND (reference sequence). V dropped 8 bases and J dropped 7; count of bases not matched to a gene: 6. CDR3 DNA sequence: TGTGCCAGTTATGGACAGGGTGGTGAAAAACTGTTTTTT. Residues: CASYGQGGEKLFF.

The CDR3 is CASSQGLAPPPEQFF. For the CDR3, the DNA is TGTGCCAGCAGCCAGGGACTAGCGCCTCCCCCTGAGCAGTTCTTC. The V gene is TRBV5-4, the J gene TRBJ2-1; TRBD2 matches at 10 bases. The CDR3 sequence is 15 residues long. V lost 4 bases to trimming and J lost 9 bases; unmatched junction nucleotides: 10. Germline-derived CDR1 and CDR2 are SGHNT and YYREEE (reference sequence).

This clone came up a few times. The CDR3: CASSLSTGGIMGNTIYF. CDR3 sequence (DNA): TGTGCCAGCAGTTTATCTACAGGGGGAATAATGGGAAACACCATATATTTT. The chain couples TRBV28 to TRBJ1-3, with TRBD1 identical over 8 bases. From germline, CDR1 is MDHEN and CDR2 SYDVKM. This CDR3 comprises 17 residues. With V trimmed by 1 base and J by 4 bases, 9 bases remained unmatched.

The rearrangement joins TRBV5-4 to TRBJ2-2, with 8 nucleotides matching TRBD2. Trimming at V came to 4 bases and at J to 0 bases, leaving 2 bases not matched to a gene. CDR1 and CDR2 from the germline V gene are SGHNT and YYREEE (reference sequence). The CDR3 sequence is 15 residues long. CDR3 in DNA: TGTGCCAGCAGCAAAGCGGGGGCGAACACCGGGGAGCTGTTTTTT. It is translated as CASSKAGANTGELFF.

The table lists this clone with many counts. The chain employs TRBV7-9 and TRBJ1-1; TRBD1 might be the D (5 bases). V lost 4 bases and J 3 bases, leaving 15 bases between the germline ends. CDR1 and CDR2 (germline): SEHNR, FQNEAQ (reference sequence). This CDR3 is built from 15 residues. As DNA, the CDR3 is TGTGCCAGCAGCTGGGGGGTAGGAGACGACACTGAAGCTTTCTTT. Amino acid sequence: CASSWGVGDDTEAFF.

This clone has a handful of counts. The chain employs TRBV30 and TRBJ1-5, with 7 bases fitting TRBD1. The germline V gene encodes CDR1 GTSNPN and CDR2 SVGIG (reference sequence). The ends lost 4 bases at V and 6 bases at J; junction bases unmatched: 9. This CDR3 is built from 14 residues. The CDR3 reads CAWNPNRGSQPQHF. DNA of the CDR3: TGTGCCTGGAATCCTAACAGGGGCAGTCAGCCCCAGCATTTT.

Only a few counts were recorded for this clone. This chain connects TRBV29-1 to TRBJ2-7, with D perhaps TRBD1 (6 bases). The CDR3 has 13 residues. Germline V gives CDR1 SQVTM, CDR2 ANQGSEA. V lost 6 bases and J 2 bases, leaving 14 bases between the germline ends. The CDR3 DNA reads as TGCAGCGTCGTATCAGACAGGACCTACGAGCAGTACTTC. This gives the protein CSVVSDRTYEQYF.